These T cell receptor beta chains were read from a single sample in a study of CD8+ T cells in alopecia areata. Here immunoSEQ multiplex PCR was the method, and the copy in TCRdb shows in-frame clones only, minus some. The table records under 200,000 clones, around 59% of them present only once. The material sequenced was CD4+ T cells sorted from blood, taken at week 24, from a patient treated with tofacitinib. All receptors come from a human donor with alopecia areata. Both conserved end residues are trimmed from each CDR3.

v_gene	j_gene	CDR3aa
TRBV30	TRBJ1-5	AWSVRHTGANQPQH
TRBV15	TRBJ1-1	ATSRENIGSEAF
TRBV7-2	TRBJ2-5	ASSRGQGQETQY
TRBV29-1	TRBJ1-1	SVEGQGNTEAF
TRBV18	TRBJ2-3	ASSPRGRTDTQY
TRBV10-1	TRBJ1-1	ASKQDSNTEAF
TRBV21-1	TRBJ2-4	ASTDRSRLAKNIQY
TRBV15	TRBJ2-7	ATSRAGTIYEQY
TRBV4-1	TRBJ1-6	ASSPDRNSPLH
TRBV29-1	TRBJ2-2	SAGIANTGELF
TRBV29-1	TRBJ2-3	SESTDTQY
TRBV7-7	TRBJ1-3	ASSPVSGNTIY
TRBV10-3	TRBJ1-2	AISEGRANYGYT
TRBV10-3	TRBJ1-6	AISESRNSPLH
TRBV29-1	TRBJ2-7	SVAGGMGEQY
TRBV30	TRBJ2-7	AWSVGGAGSYEQY
TRBV5-1	TRBJ1-5	ASSLTDGGQPQH
TRBV30	TRBJ2-7	AWSVTGLSYEQY
TRBV29-1	TRBJ2-3	SARQGDPQY
TRBV7-2	TRBJ1-2	ASSVTGTSNYGYT
TRBV27	TRBJ2-3	ASSPGTISTDTQY
TRBV5-1	TRBJ2-3	ASSLAGRYTQY
TRBV25-1	TRBJ2-7	ASSELAYEQY
TRBV30	TRBJ1-4	AWALTTNEKLF